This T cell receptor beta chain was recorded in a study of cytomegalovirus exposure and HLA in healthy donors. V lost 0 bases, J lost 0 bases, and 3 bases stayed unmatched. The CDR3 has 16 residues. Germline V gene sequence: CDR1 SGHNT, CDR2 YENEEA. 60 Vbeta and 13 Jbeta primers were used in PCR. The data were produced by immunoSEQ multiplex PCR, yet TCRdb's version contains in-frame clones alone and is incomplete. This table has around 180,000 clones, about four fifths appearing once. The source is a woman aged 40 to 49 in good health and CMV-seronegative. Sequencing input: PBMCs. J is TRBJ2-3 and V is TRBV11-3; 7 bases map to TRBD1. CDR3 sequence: CASSLEGTDSTDTQYF. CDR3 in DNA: TGTGCCAGCAGCTTAGAAGGGACAGACAGCACAGATACGCAGTATTTT.